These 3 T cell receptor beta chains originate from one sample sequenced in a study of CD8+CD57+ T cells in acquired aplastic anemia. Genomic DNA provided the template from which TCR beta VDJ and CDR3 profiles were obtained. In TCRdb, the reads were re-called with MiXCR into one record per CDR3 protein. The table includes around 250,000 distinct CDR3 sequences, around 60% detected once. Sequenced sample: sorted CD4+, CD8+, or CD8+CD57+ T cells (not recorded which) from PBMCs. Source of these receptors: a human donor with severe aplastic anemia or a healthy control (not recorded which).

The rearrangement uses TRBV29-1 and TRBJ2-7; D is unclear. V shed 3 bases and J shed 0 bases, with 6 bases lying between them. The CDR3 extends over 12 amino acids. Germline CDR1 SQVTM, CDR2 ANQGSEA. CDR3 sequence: CSVEAVSYEQYF. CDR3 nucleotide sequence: TGCAGCGTTGAGGCAGTCTCCTACGAGCAGTACTTC.

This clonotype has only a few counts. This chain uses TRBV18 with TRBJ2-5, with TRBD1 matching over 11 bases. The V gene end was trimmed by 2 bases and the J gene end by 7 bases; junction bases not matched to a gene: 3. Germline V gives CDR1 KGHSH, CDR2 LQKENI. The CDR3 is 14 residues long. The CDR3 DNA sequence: TGTGCCAGCTCACCAGGACAGGGGGCCGTGACCCAGTACTTC. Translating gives CASSPGQGAVTQYF. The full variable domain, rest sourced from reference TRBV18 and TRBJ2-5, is NAGVMQNPRHLVRRRGQEARLRCSPMKGHSHVYWYRQLPEEGLKFMVYLQKENIIDESGMPKERFSAEFPKEGPSILRIQQVVRGDSAAYFCASSPGQGAVTQYFGPGTRLLVL.

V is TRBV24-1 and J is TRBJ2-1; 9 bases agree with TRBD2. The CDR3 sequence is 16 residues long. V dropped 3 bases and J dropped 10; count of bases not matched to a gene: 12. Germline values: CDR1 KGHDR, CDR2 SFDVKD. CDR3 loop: CATSDGGQRGEREQFF. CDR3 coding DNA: TGTGCCACCAGTGATGGCGGTCAGCGGGGGGAACGGGAGCAGTTCTTC.